The 19 T cell receptor beta chains presented below share a single source sample, sequenced in a study of blood T cell repertoires in COVID-19. The assay was immunoSEQ multiplex PCR, and TCRdb's table has in-frame clones only and misses some. The sample gives fewer than 250,000 clones, approximately 85% of which show up once; around 9.8% is in the top ten. The sequenced material came from PBMCs or T cells enriched from blood (not recorded which). These receptors came from a woman aged 50 to 65 with acute COVID-19.

Worth noting for this clone: The same CDR3 is also encoded by other DNA sequences in this sample. This rearrangement joins TRBV20-1 to TRBJ2-7, with D unresolved. Between the trimmed V and J ends, which lost 3 bases and 3 bases, there was a span of 6 bases. The CDR3 is made up of 11 amino acids. CDR1 DFQATT and CDR2 SNEGSKA come from the germline V gene (reference sequence). CDR3 nucleotides: TGCAGTGCTAGTAGAGGCTACGAGCAGTACTTC. Translated: CSASRGYEQYF.

Only a few counts were recorded for this clone. This sequence joins TRBV7-9 and TRBJ2-5; 14 nucleotides match TRBD2. CDR1 SEHNR and CDR2 FQNEAQ come from the germline V gene (reference sequence). Trimming removed 5 bases from V and 6 bases from J; junction bases left unmatched: 5. CDR3 length: 15 amino acids. CDR3 bases: TGTGCCAGCAGCACGACTAGCGGGGGGGGTCAGACCCAGTACTTC. Translated: CASSTTSGGGQTQYF.

The chain links TRBV15 to TRBJ2-3, with 8 bases lining up with TRBD2. The J segment lost 2 bases and the V segment lost 6 bases, leaving 16 bases of the junction unmatched. The CDR3 length is 18 residues. Germline CDR1 and CDR2: LNHNV and YYDKDF (reference sequence). The DNA of the CDR3 is TGTGCCACCAGACCTCCCGGGGCGGGGGGAATATTCACAGATACGCAGTATTTT. It translates to CATRPPGAGGIFTDTQYF.

V and J are TRBV18 and TRBJ2-7, with TRBD1 matching over 7 bases. This CDR3 is 12 amino acids long. The J segment lost 5 bases and the V segment lost 5 bases, leaving 3 bases of the junction unmatched. Per the germline V gene, CDR1 is KGHSH and CDR2 is LQKENI. This CDR3 is CASSFDRDEQYF. The CDR3, as DNA: TGTGCCAGCTCATTCGACAGGGACGAGCAGTACTTC.

This clone was recorded once. This rearrangement joins TRBV3-1 (or the pseudogene TRBV3-2) to TRBJ2-1; D possibly corresponds to TRBD1 (7 bases). Germline V gene sequence: CDR1 LGHDT, CDR2 YNNKEL (reference sequence). This CDR3 has 16 amino acids. Deletions cut 3 bases from V and 1 base from J, with 13 bases between. The CDR3 sequence is CASSQNPGGSYNEQFF. The CDR3 region has the DNA TGTGCCAGCAGCCAGAACCCAGGGGGGTCCTACAATGAGCAGTTCTTC.

The chain uses TRBV6-6 and TRBJ1-1, with D perhaps TRBD1 (5 bases). The V gene lost 2 bases and the J gene lost 7 bases, with 14 bases spanning the gap. There are 14 residues in the CDR3. Germline lookup yields CDR1 MNHNY and CDR2 SVGAGI (reference sequence). The CDR3: CASSYPKRQIEAFF. CDR3 sequence (DNA): TGTGCCAGCAGTTACCCAAAGCGACAGATTGAAGCTTTCTTT.

The chain combines TRBV9 with TRBJ1-6; D is perhaps TRBD1 (6 bases). CDR1 is SGDLS, CDR2 YYNGEE, per germline. The ends were cut back, 6 bases at V and 6 bases at J, with 13 bases in the middle. The CDR3 is made up of 14 amino acids. CDR3 protein: CASNLGTPNSPLHF. CDR3 sequence (DNA): TGTGCCAGCAACCTAGGGACACCTAATTCACCCCTCCACTTT. Variable domain in full (rest from reference TRBV9 and TRBJ1-6): DSGVTQTPKHLITATGQRVTLRCSPRSGDLSVYWYQQSLDQGLQFLIQYYNGEERAKGNILERFSAQQFPDLHSELNLSSLELGDSALYFCASNLGTPNSPLHFGNGTRLTVT.

The chain employs TRBV18 and TRBJ2-3, with TRBD1 matching over 8 bases. V was pared by 2 bases and J by 4 bases, with 2 bases of the junction left unmatched. This CDR3 region has 14 residues. Germline assignment: CDR1 KGHSH and CDR2 LQKENI. CDR3 sequence reads: CASSPGQGPDTQYF. CDR3 DNA: TGTGCCAGCTCACCAGGACAGGGCCCAGATACGCAGTATTTT.

The chain joins TRBV5-1 to TRBJ2-3, with a tentative D call TRBD2 (5 bases). The V and J ends lost 0 bases and 7 bases respectively, with 15 bases between them. The CDR3 loop spans 15 amino acids. Germline V gives CDR1 SGHRS, CDR2 YFSETQ. The CDR3 DNA is TGCGCCAGCAGCTTGGCCGGAGGACTGGGAAATACGCAGTATTTT. Translating it yields CASSLAGGLGNTQYF. The full variable domain, in which reference TRBV5-1 and TRBJ2-3 provide the parts outside the CDR3, is KAGVTQTPRYLIKTRGQQVTLSCSPISGHRSVSWYQQTPGQGLQFLFEYFSETQRNKGNFPGRFSGRQFSNSRSEMNVSTLELGDSALYLCASSLAGGLGNTQYFGPGTRLTVL.

This chain uses TRBV6-5 with TRBJ1-2, with 7 positions matching TRBD1. The germline CDR1 and CDR2 sequences are MNHEY and SVGAGI. The CDR3 loop spans 15 amino acids. V lost 0 bases, J lost 8 bases, and 9 bases stayed unmatched. CDR3 protein: CASSYSKDRVGGYTF. CDR3 nucleotide sequence: TGTGCCAGCAGTTACTCCAAAGACAGGGTGGGGGGCTACACCTTC.

V and J are TRBV18 and TRBJ2-2, with TRBD1 as a possible D gene (5 bases). Germline V gene sequence: CDR1 KGHSH, CDR2 LQKENI. V was cut by 2 bases and J by 1 base, with 14 bases left in between. CDR3 length: 17 residues. CDR3 coding DNA: TGTGCCAGCTCACCATTGGGCAGGGTGGAGAACACCGGGGAGCTGTTTTTT. The encoded protein is CASSPLGRVENTGELFF.

This clone was seen just once. The chain employs TRBV4-1 and TRBJ2-3; no clear D. The V gene lost 1 base and the J gene lost 0 bases, with 8 bases spanning the gap. The CDR3 is 15 amino acids. The germline CDR1 and CDR2 sequences are MGHRA and YSYEKL. The CDR3 DNA sequence: TGCGCCAGCAGCCAAGGGCGGCTAAGCACAGATACGCAGTATTTT. As protein: CASSQGRLSTDTQYF.

This chain connects TRBV7-2 to TRBJ1-5; weak D call: TRBD1 (5 bases). With 4 bases removed from V and 5 bases from J, the gap between germline ends came to 15 bases. The V gene's germline CDR1 is SGHTA and CDR2 FQGNSA. The CDR3 has 15 amino acids. This CDR3 reads CASSYRDSAHQPQHF. In DNA, the CDR3 is TGTGCCAGCAGCTACCGGGACTCCGCTCATCAGCCCCAGCATTTT.

The V gene is TRBV18, the J gene TRBJ2-5; a weak D match, TRBD1 (7 bases). In germline, CDR1 is KGHSH, CDR2 LQKENI. V was trimmed by 3 bases and J by 5 bases, leaving 10 bases between them. The CDR3 sequence is 13 residues long. In DNA form, the CDR3 reads TGTGCCAGCTCACCCAGGGGGGCCGAGACCCAGTACTTC. Encoded protein: CASSPRGAETQYF.

This chain uses TRBV20-1 with TRBJ2-5; possibly TRBD1 for D (6 bases). CDR1 DFQATT and CDR2 SNEGSKA come from the germline V gene (reference sequence). The CDR3 covers 14 residues. Trimming took 3 bases from V and 2 from J, leaving 13 bases between them. CDR3 sequence (DNA): TGCAGTGCTAGTGGGCAGGGGAAACAAGAGACCCAGTACTTC. Amino acids: CSASGQGKQETQYF.

This chain joins TRBV18 and TRBJ1-5; D is uncertain. The germline gives CDR1 KGHSH, CDR2 LQKENI. There are 15 residues in the CDR3. V was clipped by 3 bases and J by 0 bases, with 9 bases between them. CDR3 nucleotides: TGTGCCAGCTCACCGGCAAAAATTAGCAATCAGCCCCAGCATTTT. Protein: CASSPAKISNQPQHF.

The CDR3: CASSLEWGPAEAFF. In nucleotides, the CDR3 is TGTGCCAGCAGCTTAGAATGGGGGCCAGCTGAAGCTTTCTTT. The V call is TRBV7-8, the J call TRBJ1-1, with D possibly matching TRBD1 (6 bases). The CDR3 has 14 amino acids. The germline V gene has CDR1 SGHVS and CDR2 FQNEAQ. The V end was cut by 1 base, the J end by 6 bases, with 12 bases between. Full variable domain (remainder filled in from reference TRBV7-8 and TRBJ1-1): GAGVSQSPRYKVAKRGQDVALRCDPISGHVSLFWYQQALGQGPEFLTYFQNEAQLDKSGLPSDRFFAERPEGSVSTLKIQRTQQEDSAVYLCASSLEWGPAEAFFGQGTRLTVV.

V is TRBV6-5 and J is TRBJ1-2; 7 nucleotides match TRBD1. V lost 6 bases to trimming and J lost 7 bases; unmatched junction nucleotides: 14. Germline loops: CDR1 MNHEY, CDR2 SVGAGI. CDR3 length: 15 amino acids. The CDR3 loop reads CASRQLRGGAGGYTF. CDR3 sequence (DNA): TGTGCCAGCAGACAACTCCGAGGGGGCGCCGGTGGCTACACCTTC.

The chain carries TRBV27 and TRBJ2-7; 9 nucleotides agree with TRBD2. The CDR3 extends over 15 amino acids. Germline V lookup: CDR1 MNHEY, CDR2 SMNVEV (reference sequence). The V segment lost 6 bases and the J segment 1 base; nucleotides outside the gene matches: 7. CDR3 in amino acids: CASSTPAGGSYEQYF. The CDR3 bases are TGTGCCAGCAGCACTCCAGCGGGGGGATCCTACGAGCAGTACTTC.